What follows are 3 T cell receptor beta chains derived from one specimen sequenced in a study of blood T cell repertoires in COVID-19. The data were produced by immunoSEQ multiplex PCR, yet TCRdb's version contains in-frame clones alone and is incomplete. Counted here are around 93,000 clones, 75% to 85% occurring once; the ten biggest clones make up roughly 10%. The sequencing sample was made of peripheral blood. These receptors came from a woman over 75 with acute or convalescent COVID-19.

V is TRBV11-3 and J is TRBJ2-3; possibly TRBD2 for D (5 bases). V lost 1 base to trimming and J lost 0 bases, with 14 bases between them. The CDR3 is 17 amino acids. Germline CDR1 SGHNT, CDR2 YENEEA. This CDR3 reads CASSLGLAGPSTDTQYF. The CDR3, as DNA: TGTGCCAGCAGCTTAGGTCTTGCGGGCCCAAGCACAGATACGCAGTATTTT.

V and J are TRBV5-1 and TRBJ1-3; the match to TRBD1 covers 9 bases. The germline CDR1 and CDR2 sequences are SGHRS and YFSETQ. CDR3 length: 14 amino acids. V shed 4 bases, J shed 8 bases, and the junction held 7 bases outside the gene matches. In DNA form, the CDR3 reads TGCGCCAGCAGCCTGGGACAGGGAGGCGACACCATATATTTT. Translation gives CASSLGQGGDTIYF. Combining the CDR3 with reference TRBV5-1 and TRBJ1-3 gives the whole variable domain KAGVTQTPRYLIKTRGQQVTLSCSPISGHRSVSWYQQTPGQGLQFLFEYFSETQRNKGNFPGRFSGRQFSNSRSEMNVSTLELGDSALYLCASSLGQGGDTIYFGEGSWLTVV.

J is TRBJ1-3 and V is TRBV5-6; TRBD1 aligns across 9 bases. The CDR3 loop spans 16 amino acids. CDR1 and CDR2 (germline): SGHDT, YYEEEE. The trim removed 4 bases at V and 2 bases at J, leaving 7 bases unmatched. Here the CDR3 reads CASSRYRGQTGNTIYF. CDR3 coding DNA: TGTGCCAGCAGCCGGTACAGGGGGCAAACTGGAAACACCATATATTTT.